These T cell receptor beta chains were read from a single sample in a study of shared clonotypes between healthy human individuals. TCRdb's table, derived via immunoSEQ multiplex PCR, lists solely in-frame clones and lacks some. The repertoire holds millions of clones, 85% to 95% seen once, with 1.1% in the top ten. Source material: naive CD8+ T cells sorted from blood. These receptors all come from a man between 18 and 29 years old in good health. The CDR3 runs from the conserved cysteine through the conserved F or W. D genes are given only for firm matches. The listing skips clone size in some rows; elsewhere it reads once, few, many or a size class.

d_call: NA; v_call: TRBV15; clone_size: NA; j_call: TRBJ2-5; cdr3_nt: TGTGCCACCAGCAGAGTCCCGGCAGAACAAGAGACCCAGTACTTC; cdr3_aa: CATSRVPAEQETQYF
d_call: TRBD2; v_call: TRBV9; clone_size: once; j_call: TRBJ2-1; cdr3_nt: TGTGCCAGCAGCGAATCCTCAGGGAAACGGGGGGATGAGCAGTTCTTC; cdr3_aa: CASSESSGKRGDEQFF
d_call: NA; v_call: TRBV4-3; clone_size: NA; j_call: TRBJ2-5; cdr3_nt: TGCGCCAGCAGCCAAGATGTGGAGGAGACCCAGTACTTC; cdr3_aa: CASSQDVEETQYF
d_call: TRBD1; v_call: TRBV5-6; clone_size: NA; j_call: TRBJ2-7; cdr3_nt: TGTGCCAGCAGCGGGGACAGGGGGCAGCCTTTGGAGCAGTACTTC; cdr3_aa: CASSGDRGQPLEQYF
d_call: NA; v_call: TRBV10-1; clone_size: NA; j_call: TRBJ1-2; cdr3_nt: TGCGCCAGCAGTGATAACATGGACTATGGCTACACCTTC; cdr3_aa: CASSDNMDYGYTF
d_call: TRBD2; v_call: TRBV9; clone_size: NA; j_call: TRBJ2-5; cdr3_nt: TGTGCCAGCAGCTTTAGCGGGACCGAGACCCAGTACTTC; cdr3_aa: CASSFSGTETQYF
d_call: TRBD2; v_call: TRBV7-6; clone_size: NA; j_call: TRBJ2-2; cdr3_nt: TGTGCCAGCAGCTTAGCGCGTAGCGGGAGGACCCTGAACACCGGGGAGCTGTTTTTT; cdr3_aa: CASSLARSGRTLNTGELFF
d_call: NA; v_call: TRBV6-6; clone_size: NA; j_call: TRBJ1-2; cdr3_nt: TGTGCCAGCCGTCGGAGGGATACTAACTATGGCTACACCTTC; cdr3_aa: CASRRRDTNYGYTF
d_call: TRBD2; v_call: TRBV4-3; clone_size: once; j_call: TRBJ2-1; cdr3_nt: TGCGCCAGCAGCCAAGAGATGACTAGCGGGAGGGCAAATGAGCAGTTCTTC; cdr3_aa: CASSQEMTSGRANEQFF
d_call: NA; v_call: TRBV13; clone_size: NA; j_call: TRBJ2-5; cdr3_nt: TGTGCCAGCAGTTTTACTAACAGGGAAGAGACCCAGTACTTC; cdr3_aa: CASSFTNREETQYF
d_call: TRBD1; v_call: TRBV28; clone_size: few; j_call: TRBJ1-4; cdr3_nt: TGTGCCAGCAGTACGGACAGGGGGCTGGCTAATGAAAAACTGTTTTTT; cdr3_aa: CASSTDRGLANEKLFF
d_call: TRBD1; v_call: TRBV6-6; clone_size: NA; j_call: TRBJ2-7; cdr3_nt: TGTGCCAGCAGTGACGGACAGGTCTTCTACGAGCAGTACTTC; cdr3_aa: CASSDGQVFYEQYF
d_call: NA; v_call: TRBV28; clone_size: NA; j_call: TRBJ2-5; cdr3_nt: TGTGCCAGCAGTTTCGGAGGCCAAGAGACCCAGTACTTC; cdr3_aa: CASSFGGQETQYF
d_call: NA; v_call: TRBV30; clone_size: NA; j_call: TRBJ1-3; cdr3_nt: TGTGCCTGGGACCCTGTAGTAGGAAACACCATATATTTT; cdr3_aa: CAWDPVVGNTIYF
d_call: NA; v_call: TRBV23-1; clone_size: NA; j_call: TRBJ2-7; cdr3_nt: TGCGCCAGCAGTCAATCCCCGGGACCTCCCGAGCAGTACTTC; cdr3_aa: CASSQSPGPPEQYF
d_call: NA; v_call: TRBV10-3; clone_size: NA; j_call: TRBJ2-5; cdr3_nt: TGTGCCATCAAAGGGGAATTGGAGACCCAGTACTTC; cdr3_aa: CAIKGELETQYF
d_call: NA; v_call: TRBV27; clone_size: NA; j_call: TRBJ2-3; cdr3_nt: TGTGCCAGCAGTTTCTCCCCCGGGGGAGATACGCAGTATTTT; cdr3_aa: CASSFSPGGDTQYF